The sequence of this T cell receptor (beta chain) was determined in a study of CD8 T cells in Susac syndrome. V was clipped by 5 bases and J by 0 bases, with 10 bases between them. The germline gives CDR1 PRHDT, CDR2 FYEKMQ (reference sequence). CDR3 size: 14 residues. About 0.5 to 1 ug RNA was reverse transcribed with random hexamers. Across 54 Vbeta and 13 Jbeta, immunoSEQ multiplex PCR amplified TCR beta CDR3. From the immunoSEQ multiplex PCR reads, TCRdb called clonotypes with MiXCR, one entry per CDR3 protein. Of 85,000 to 120,000 distinct CDR3 sequences listed, 94% were seen once; the top ten hold about 0.41%. Purification of the CD8+ and CD4+ T cells relied on negative isolation, and TEMRA cells underwent FACS enrichment.

The gene calls are TRBV13 and TRBJ1-1; possible D gene TRBD1, 5 bases. The TCR sequence derives from a human donor with Susac syndrome. The sample taken for sequencing was CD8+ T cells from PBMCs. Here the CDR3 reads CASSANRLNTEAFF. CDR3 DNA: TGTGCCAGCAGCGCCAACAGGTTGAACACTGAAGCTTTCTTT.